A selection of T cell receptor beta chains follows, all from one sample in a study of cytotoxic CD8 clonotypes in ibrutinib-treated CLL. Sequenced by immunoSEQ multiplex PCR; TCRdb stores in-frame clones only, minus some. The data show thousands of clones, approximately 80% seen once. This specimen consisted of PBMCs, obtained before ibrutinib treatment. The source is a human donor with chronic lymphocytic leukemia. Each CDR3 is given with its conserved first and last residue. The order of the fields is J gene, D gene, clone size, V gene, CDR3 DNA, CDR3 protein. D genes are given only for firm matches. Clone size is stated in some rows and not others, as once, few, many or a class when expanded.

j_gene: TRBJ2-1; d_gene: .; abundance: .; v_gene: TRBV14; CDR3nt: TGTGCCAGCAGCCATGACCCATTCTACAATGAGCAGTTCTTC; CDR3aa: CASSHDPFYNEQFF
j_gene: TRBJ1-4; d_gene: .; abundance: .; v_gene: TRBV28; CDR3nt: TGTGCCAGCAGTTTACTGAATGAAAAACTGTTTTTT; CDR3aa: CASSLLNEKLFF
j_gene: TRBJ1-1; d_gene: .; abundance: .; v_gene: TRBV27; CDR3nt: TGTGCCAGCAGTTGGGACATACAAAACACTGAAGCTTTCTTT; CDR3aa: CASSWDIQNTEAFF
j_gene: TRBJ2-7; d_gene: .; abundance: .; v_gene: TRBV28; CDR3nt: TGTGCCAGCAACCAAATGGACGGTTCCTACGAGCAGTACTTC; CDR3aa: CASNQMDGSYEQYF
j_gene: TRBJ1-1; d_gene: .; abundance: .; v_gene: TRBV27; CDR3nt: TGTGCCAGCAAGGAGGGAGGGGGGAACACTGAAGCTTTCTTT; CDR3aa: CASKEGGGNTEAFF
j_gene: TRBJ1-5; d_gene: .; abundance: few; v_gene: TRBV10-3; CDR3nt: TGTGCCATCAGTGAGTCAACAGGGAATCAGCCCCAGCATTTT; CDR3aa: CAISESTGNQPQHF
j_gene: TRBJ2-5; d_gene: .; abundance: .; v_gene: TRBV6-1; CDR3nt: TGTGCCAGCGGGGAGAACTTTCCGACCCAGTACTTC; CDR3aa: CASGENFPTQYF
j_gene: TRBJ1-2; d_gene: TRBD1; abundance: .; v_gene: TRBV28; CDR3nt: TGTGCCAGCAGTTCGAGGGACAGGGGGCATGGCTACACCTTC; CDR3aa: CASSSRDRGHGYTF
j_gene: TRBJ2-5; d_gene: TRBD2; abundance: .; v_gene: TRBV7-2; CDR3nt: TGTGCCAGCAGCTACGGGACTAGGGGGGAGACCCAGTACTTC; CDR3aa: CASSYGTRGETQYF
j_gene: TRBJ1-1; d_gene: .; abundance: .; v_gene: TRBV28; CDR3nt: TGTGCCAGCTCAGGGTCCTACAGCACTGAAGCTTTCTTT; CDR3aa: CASSGSYSTEAFF
j_gene: TRBJ2-7; d_gene: .; abundance: .; v_gene: TRBV5-6; CDR3nt: TGTGCCAGCAGCTTGCGTAACGGACAAACCTACGAGCAGTACTTC; CDR3aa: CASSLRNGQTYEQYF
j_gene: TRBJ2-7; d_gene: TRBD1; abundance: .; v_gene: TRBV6-1; CDR3nt: TGTGCCAGCCTCGACAGGGCTTCCTACGAGCAGTACTTC; CDR3aa: CASLDRASYEQYF
j_gene: TRBJ2-3; d_gene: TRBD2; abundance: .; v_gene: TRBV30; CDR3nt: TGTGCCTGGAGCCCCAGCGGGGGGGCAGATACGCAGTATTTT; CDR3aa: CAWSPSGGADTQYF
j_gene: TRBJ2-5; d_gene: TRBD1; abundance: once; v_gene: TRBV27; CDR3nt: TGTGCCAGCAGTTTATCTACAGGGGTCCAAGAGACCCAGTACTTC; CDR3aa: CASSLSTGVQETQYF
j_gene: TRBJ1-1; d_gene: .; abundance: few; v_gene: TRBV19; CDR3nt: TGTGCCAGTAGTATAGGCGCCGCAGTCCTTATGAACACTGAAGCTTTCTTT; CDR3aa: CASSIGAAVLMNTEAFF
j_gene: TRBJ1-4; d_gene: .; abundance: once; v_gene: TRBV27; CDR3nt: TGTGCCAGCAGTTTATCTTGGTTCGGCCACAGGGCAACTAATGAAAAACTGTTTTTT; CDR3aa: CASSLSWFGHRATNEKLFF
j_gene: TRBJ2-1; d_gene: .; abundance: .; v_gene: TRBV5-3; CDR3nt: TGTGCCAGAAGCTTGTCTCCTCCCCTAGGGAAGTTCTTC; CDR3aa: CARSLSPPLGKFF
j_gene: TRBJ2-4; d_gene: .; abundance: .; v_gene: TRBV29-1; CDR3nt: TGCAGCGGGTCGGGGGGCGCGGACATTCAGTACTTC; CDR3aa: CSGSGGADIQYF
j_gene: TRBJ2-7; d_gene: TRBD2; abundance: .; v_gene: TRBV15; CDR3nt: TGTGCCACCAGCAGAGGGCGACTAGCGGGACTGAGGCACGAGCAGTACTTC; CDR3aa: CATSRGRLAGLRHEQYF
j_gene: TRBJ2-3; d_gene: TRBD2; abundance: few; v_gene: TRBV11-2; CDR3nt: TGTGCCAGCAGAGGACTAGCCGGAGATACGCAGTATTTT; CDR3aa: CASRGLAGDTQYF
j_gene: TRBJ2-1; d_gene: .; abundance: .; v_gene: TRBV7-9; CDR3nt: TGTGCCAGCAGAGATGGGGGGTCGGAAGAGCAGTTCTTC; CDR3aa: CASRDGGSEEQFF
j_gene: TRBJ1-1; d_gene: TRBD1; abundance: .; v_gene: TRBV12-5; CDR3nt: TGTGCTAGTGGTCGTGACAGGGGCGACACTGAAGCTTTCTTT; CDR3aa: CASGRDRGDTEAFF